The next 28 T cell receptor beta chains were all read from a single sample in a study of blood T cell repertoires in COVID-19. The assay was immunoSEQ multiplex PCR, and TCRdb's table has in-frame clones only and misses some. The sample has around 140,000 clones; roughly 79% are singletons. The material sequenced was peripheral blood. The origin of the receptors is a human donor in a cohort sampled during active COVID-19.

The chain is built from TRBV12-1 and TRBJ2-1; TRBD1, the table's D call, was not compared with the DNA. TRBV12-1 counts as a pseudogene. CDR3 length equals 17 residues. This chain's CDR3 is CASSFVRTGGLYNEQFF. CDR3 coding DNA: TGTGCCAGCAGCTTTGTAAGGACAGGGGGTCTCTACAATGAGCAGTTCTTC.

The chain employs TRBV2 and TRBJ2-7, with 7 bases lining up with TRBD1. The CDR3 sequence is 15 residues long. The ends lost 6 bases at V and 4 bases at J; junction bases unmatched: 12. Germline lookup yields CDR1 SNHLY and CDR2 FYNNEI. Here the CDR3 reads CASSLGLGTAYEQYF. CDR3 in DNA: TGTGCCAGCAGCCTAGGCCTAGGGACAGCGTACGAGCAGTACTTC. The variable domain in full, completed from reference TRBV2 and TRBJ2-7, reads EPEVTQTPSHQVTQMGQEVILRCVPISNHLYFYWYRQILGQKVEFLVSFYNNEISEKSEIFDDQFSVERPDGSNFTLKIRSTKLEDSAMYFCASSLGLGTAYEQYFGPGTRLTVT.

Comment on this clone: This specimen includes other DNA sequences encoding the same CDR3. This chain uses TRBV6-5 with TRBJ1-5; tentative D call: TRBD1 (6 bases). This CDR3 comprises 13 residues. The V end was cut by 5 bases, the J end by 2 bases, with 7 bases between. Germline V CDR1 and CDR2: MNHEY, SVGAGI. For the CDR3, the DNA is TGTGCCAGCAGTCGGACAGGCAATCAGCCCCAGCATTTT. Residues: CASSRTGNQPQHF.

This clone was detected only a few times. J is TRBJ1-4 and V is TRBV15; 7 nucleotides agree with TRBD1. V lost 2 bases, J lost 0 bases, and 15 bases stayed unmatched. The CDR3 contains 20 residues. Per germline, CDR1 LNHNV and CDR2 YYDKDF (reference sequence). CDR3 sequence: CATSRPIGQVRGATNEKLFF. The CDR3 DNA reads as TGTGCCACCAGCAGACCAATCGGACAGGTAAGAGGGGCAACTAATGAAAAACTGTTTTTT.

The chain uses TRBV12-3 or TRBV12-4 and TRBJ2-7, with 7 bases that match TRBD2. Unmatched junction bases numbered 4, after V lost 5 bases and J lost 3 bases. The CDR3 is made up of 13 amino acids. CDR3 sequence reads: CASSPGLVYEQYF. CDR3 coding DNA: TGTGCCAGCAGTCCTGGACTAGTCTACGAGCAGTACTTC.

The V call is TRBV7-2, the J call TRBJ2-7, with TRBD1 as a possible D gene (5 bases). CDR1 and CDR2 (germline): SGHTA, FQGNSA. Trimming shortened V by 0 bases and J by 2 bases, and 14 bases separated the two germline ends. This CDR3 is built from 16 residues. CDR3 protein: CASSLASQGGPYEQYF. CDR3 nucleotide sequence: TGTGCCAGCAGCTTAGCGAGCCAGGGTGGTCCCTACGAGCAGTACTTC.

The chain has TRBV5-1 and TRBJ2-7; TRBD1 matches 8 bases. Germline V lookup: CDR1 SGHRS, CDR2 YFSETQ. The CDR3 contains 14 residues. V was pared by 4 bases and J by 7 bases, with 10 bases of the junction left unmatched. This CDR3 is CASSAQGASGEQYF. The CDR3 DNA reads as TGCGCCAGCAGCGCTCAGGGGGCATCGGGGGAGCAGTACTTC.

The V call is TRBV27, the J call TRBJ2-5, with 7 bases that match TRBD2. V lost 2 bases to trimming and J lost 2 bases; unmatched junction nucleotides: 5. In germline, CDR1 is MNHEY, CDR2 SMNVEV (reference sequence). This CDR3 comprises 15 residues. In DNA, the CDR3 is TGTGCCAGCAGTTTAGTACTAGCGCCGCAAGAGACCCAGTACTTC. Translating gives CASSLVLAPQETQYF.

The J gene is TRBJ2-7, the V gene TRBV9, with TRBD2 matching 8 bases. V lost 1 base, J lost 2 bases, and 2 bases stayed unmatched. Germline assignment: CDR1 SGDLS and CDR2 YYNGEE. The CDR3 is 14 residues long. This CDR3 is CASSVSGGTYEQYF. The CDR3 bases are TGTGCCAGCAGCGTAAGCGGGGGTACCTACGAGCAGTACTTC.

The chain is built from TRBV9 and TRBJ1-3, with D perhaps matching TRBD1 (6 bases). CDR1 and CDR2 from the germline V gene are SGDLS and YYNGEE. V lost 3 bases, J lost 4 bases, and 8 bases lay in between. This CDR3 has 13 residues. DNA of the CDR3: TGTGCCAGCAGCGCGGACAGCGGAAACACCATATATTTT. It is translated as CASSADSGNTIYF. Drawing the rest from reference TRBV9 and TRBJ1-3, the complete variable domain is DSGVTQTPKHLITATGQRVTLRCSPRSGDLSVYWYQQSLDQGLQFLIQYYNGEERAKGNILERFSAQQFPDLHSELNLSSLELGDSALYFCASSADSGNTIYFGEGSWLTVV.

The chain combines TRBV13 with TRBJ1-3; D uncertain. V shed 5 bases and J shed 9 bases, with 14 bases lying between them. Germline CDR1 reads PRHDT; CDR2 reads FYEKMQ (reference sequence). This CDR3 comprises 13 residues. The DNA of the CDR3 is TGTGCCAGCAGCCCGCAGTCTTGGAGCACCATATATTTT. This encodes CASSPQSWSTIYF.

This sequence joins TRBV28 and TRBJ2-7, with D possibly TRBD1 on 5 matching bases. Germline assignment: CDR1 MDHEN and CDR2 SYDVKM. This CDR3 has 14 amino acids. Trimming pared 1 base from V and 2 bases from J, leaving 9 bases between. DNA for the CDR3: TGTGCCAGCAGTTTATCTCAGGGCCCCTACGAGCAGTACTTC. Protein: CASSLSQGPYEQYF.

This clone appeared a single time. V and J are TRBV5-4 and TRBJ2-1, with 7 bases matching TRBD2. The CDR3 spans 15 residues. In germline, CDR1 is SGHNT, CDR2 YYREEE (reference sequence). After removal of 4 bases from V and 7 bases from J, the junction contained 11 bases not matched to a gene. The CDR3 region has the DNA TGTGCCAGCAGCCCCAGACTGGCGGGAGCAAATGAGCAGTTCTTC. Translation: CASSPRLAGANEQFF.

Notes on this clone: Other DNA sequences in the same sample also yield this CDR3. The chain links TRBV28 to TRBJ2-7, with 7 bases that match TRBD1. With V trimmed by 6 bases and J by 2 bases, 4 bases remained unmatched. Germline V gives CDR1 MDHEN, CDR2 SYDVKM. The CDR3 spans 13 residues. CDR3: CASRTTGTYEQYF. CDR3 bases: TGTGCCAGCAGAACGACAGGGACCTACGAGCAGTACTTC. The entire variable domain, with the rest obtained from reference TRBV28 and TRBJ2-7, is as follows: DVKVTQSSRYLVKRTGEKVFLECVQDMDHENMFWYRQDPGLGLRLIYFSYDVKMKEKGDIPEGYSVSREKKERFSLILESASTNQTSMYLCASRTTGTYEQYFGPGTRLTVT.

The chain's CDR3 is CASSIGATEPYEQYF. The CDR3 region has the DNA TGTGCCAGTAGTATAGGGGCGACAGAGCCCTACGAGCAGTACTTC. V and J are TRBV19 and TRBJ2-7; D perhaps matches TRBD1 (5 bases). This CDR3 has 15 amino acids. Germline loops: CDR1 LNHDA, CDR2 SQIVND (reference sequence). The germline V and J ends were trimmed by 1 base and 2 bases, with 12 bases remaining between them.

This clone was seen just once. The J gene is TRBJ1-5, the V gene TRBV6-6; D possibly corresponds to TRBD1 (5 bases). The CDR3 is made up of 15 amino acids. V gave up 4 bases and J gave up 0 bases, with 10 bases separating them. From germline, CDR1 is MNHNY and CDR2 SVGAGI (reference sequence). The DNA of the CDR3 is TGTGCCAGCAGTTCATACGACAGTAGCAATCAGCCCCAGCATTTT. As protein: CASSSYDSSNQPQHF.

The gene calls are TRBV6-5 and TRBJ2-7; 10 nucleotides match TRBD2. The CDR3 runs 14 residues. Germline V gene sequence: CDR1 MNHEY, CDR2 SVGAGI. V was clipped by 6 bases and J by 6 bases; unmatched bases: 8. CDR3 amino acids: CASRRTSGVIEQYF. The CDR3 DNA is TGTGCCAGCAGGCGGACTAGCGGAGTGATCGAGCAGTACTTC.

This clone was found once. The J gene is TRBJ2-5, the V gene TRBV20-1; D is perhaps TRBD1 (5 bases). Germline V gives CDR1 DFQATT, CDR2 SNEGSKA (reference sequence). V lost 5 bases and J lost 3, with 7 bases in between. The CDR3 length is 11 residues. As DNA, the CDR3 is TGCAGTGCTTGGACAAAAGAGACCCAGTACTTC. Protein: CSAWTKETQYF.

This chain joins TRBV9 and TRBJ1-3; unclear D gene. Trimming removed 0 bases from V and 0 bases from J, with 4 bases in between. Germline values: CDR1 SGDLS, CDR2 YYNGEE. The CDR3 runs to 14 residues. Here the CDR3 DNA reads TGTGCCAGCAGCGTAGACAACTCTGGAAACACCATATATTTT. Its protein is CASSVDNSGNTIYF.

This chain joins TRBV6-2 or TRBV6-3 and TRBJ1-1; 9 nucleotides line up with TRBD1. V trimming: 4 bases; J trimming: 1 base; junction bases outside the gene matches: 13. CDR3 size: 18 residues. Germline V CDR1 and CDR2: MNHEY, SVGEGT. The CDR3 here is CASSFSTGTGTPNTEAFF. CDR3 DNA sequence: TGTGCCAGCAGTTTCTCTACCGGGACAGGGACCCCGAACACTGAAGCTTTCTTT.

V usage is TRBV18 and J usage is TRBJ2-7; 7 bases are shared with TRBD1. Germline CDR1 is KGHSH and CDR2 is LQKENI. The J segment lost 6 bases and the V segment lost 3 bases, leaving 11 bases of the junction unmatched. This CDR3 spans 15 amino acids. The CDR3: CASSPEDRTRSEQYF. Here the CDR3 DNA reads TGTGCCAGCTCACCGGAGGACAGGACTCGGAGCGAGCAGTACTTC.

The chain couples TRBV5-1 to TRBJ1-4; the D is unclear. V shed 3 bases and J shed 0 bases, with 6 bases lying between them. There are 14 residues in the CDR3. Germline V gives CDR1 SGHRS, CDR2 YFSETQ. The chain's CDR3 is CASSSVATNEKLFF. CDR3 coding DNA: TGCGCCAGCAGCTCAGTTGCAACTAATGAAAAACTGTTTTTT.

The chain joins TRBV4-3 to TRBJ2-3, with 8 bases fitting TRBD2. Trimming at V came to 0 bases and at J to 3 bases, leaving 8 bases not matched to a gene. Looked up from germline, CDR1 is LGHNA and CDR2 is YSLEER. CDR3 length: 17 amino acids. In DNA, the CDR3 is TGCGCCAGCAGCCAAGATCTAGCGGGCGGCCTAACAGATACGCAGTATTTT. Residues: CASSQDLAGGLTDTQYF.

The chain links TRBV7-6 to TRBJ2-7, with 8 bases matching TRBD1. V lost 5 bases and J lost 3; bases outside the gene matches: 6. Germline CDR1 reads SGHVS; CDR2 reads FNYEAQ. The CDR3 extends over 14 amino acids. The DNA of the CDR3 is TGTGCCAGCAGCCGAGACAGGGGAGGCTACGAGCAGTACTTC. It codes for CASSRDRGGYEQYF.

This chain connects TRBV7-9 to TRBJ2-3; 15 nucleotides agree with TRBD2. This CDR3 comprises 17 residues. The V gene end was trimmed by 2 bases and the J gene end by 10 bases; junction bases not matched to a gene: 10. CDR1 is SEHNR and CDR2 is FQNEAQ in the germline V gene (reference sequence). The CDR3 loop is CASSLPGLAGGHGAQYF. Here the CDR3 DNA reads TGTGCCAGCAGCTTACCCGGACTAGCGGGAGGGCACGGGGCGCAGTATTTT.

The count of this clone is one. The gene calls are TRBV5-4 and TRBJ2-5; 11 bases map to TRBD2. The CDR3 contains 15 residues. V lost 4 bases to trimming and J lost 1 base; unmatched junction nucleotides: 3. The V gene's germline CDR1 is SGHNT and CDR2 YYREEE (reference sequence). As DNA, the CDR3 is TGTGCCAGCAGCCGGACTAGCGGGCCCCAAGAGACCCAGTACTTC. Translating it yields CASSRTSGPQETQYF.

This chain uses TRBV4-2 with TRBJ1-5; no clear D. This CDR3 spans 17 amino acids. Germline assignment: CDR1 LGHNA and CDR2 YNFKEQ. Trimming removed 2 bases from V and 8 bases from J, with 22 bases in between. The CDR3 nucleotides read TGTGCCAGCAGCCAATCCCCCGAGGGAAGAAGAGGCAAGCCCCAGCATTTT. Protein product: CASSQSPEGRRGKPQHF.

V and J are TRBV15 and TRBJ2-3; 11 bases fit TRBD2. CDR3 length: 17 residues. CDR1 is LNHNV, CDR2 YYDKDF, per germline (reference sequence). V was pared by 2 bases and J by 0 bases, with 4 bases of the junction left unmatched. Here the CDR3 reads CATSRTRTSGSTDTQYF. The CDR3 DNA is TGTGCCACCAGCAGAACAAGGACTAGCGGGAGCACAGATACGCAGTATTTT.